A single TCR beta chain is shown here with its context. The assay was immunoSEQ multiplex PCR, and TCRdb's table has in-frame clones only and misses some. The table lists about 100,000 clones, around 89% of them singletons, with roughly 7.7% in the top ten. The data were taken from a study of control samples from healthy donors and cancer patients. Unmatched junction bases numbered 12, after V lost 2 bases and J lost 7 bases. This CDR3 comprises 16 residues. CDR1 and CDR2 (germline): LGHDT, YNNKEL (reference sequence). The material sequenced was blood. This TCR derives from a man under 40 in good health. The chain joins TRBV3-1 (or the pseudogene TRBV3-2) to TRBJ1-2, with 8 bases identical to TRBD1. For the CDR3, the DNA is TGTGCCAGCAGCCAAACCCGGACAGGGATCATGGCTGGCTACACCTTC. Protein product: CASSQTRTGIMAGYTF.